The next 24 T cell receptor beta chains were all read from a single sample in a study of T cells in Graves' hyperthyroidism and ophthalmopathy. TCR beta CDR3 regions were amplified from RNA. TCR CDR3 regions were first amplified by RT-PCR with HTBI primers. TCRdb re-analysed the multiplex PCR reads in MiXCR, keeping a single row per CDR3 protein. The table shows 600,000 or so distinct CDR3 sequences, with about 15% occurring only once. Sequencing was performed on blood. These receptor sequences come from a woman aged 45-60 years with Graves' ophthalmopathy.

The chain is built from TRBV19 and TRBJ2-1; D gene uncertain. CDR3 length: 14 residues. Germline V gives CDR1 LNHDA, CDR2 SQIVND (reference sequence). V was shortened by 5 bases and J by 6 bases, with 14 bases between the two germline ends. The CDR3 reads CASSVGPSANEQFF. CDR3 in DNA: TGTGCCAGTAGTGTCGGACCATCGGCCAATGAGCAGTTCTTC.

This clonotype was picked up a small number of times. The chain carries TRBV20-1 and TRBJ1-2; tentatively, D is TRBD1 (5 bases). Per germline, CDR1 DFQATT and CDR2 SNEGSKA (reference sequence). This CDR3 contains 11 residues. V gave up 3 bases and J gave up 6 bases, with 8 bases separating them. CDR3 protein: CSASRDHGYTF. CDR3 coding DNA: TGCAGTGCTAGCCGGGACCATGGCTACACCTTC.

This clonotype has at least ten counts. The chain combines TRBV28 with TRBJ1-2; D unresolved. V dropped 6 bases and J dropped 2 bases, with 13 bases sitting between them. The CDR3 totals 14 residues. Germline CDR1 MDHEN, CDR2 SYDVKM. The CDR3 here is CASRSSTQNYGYTF. The CDR3 coding sequence is TGTGCCAGCAGGTCCTCCACCCAGAACTATGGCTACACCTTC.

To note about this clonotype: This may come from a read error, since a much larger clone is one base off. V and J are TRBV20-1 and TRBJ2-1; TRBD2 matches 8 bases. Germline loops: CDR1 DFQATT, CDR2 SNEGSKA (reference sequence). V was pared by 3 bases and J by 6 bases, with 10 bases of the junction left unmatched. The CDR3 extends over 15 amino acids. In nucleotides, the CDR3 is TGCAGTGCTAGCCTACTATCGGGAGGGCCCAATGAGCAGTTCTTC. It translates to CSASLLSGGPNEQFF.

This clonotype was found many times. The chain combines TRBV9 with TRBJ2-3; D call uncertain. CDR1 is SGDLS and CDR2 is YYNGEE in the germline V gene. Trimming left V 0 bases short and J 0 bases short, with 5 bases between. The CDR3 is made up of 14 amino acids. The CDR3 DNA reads TGTGCCAGCAGCGTAGGCGATAGCACAGATACGCAGTATTTT. Amino acid sequence: CASSVGDSTDTQYF.

This clonotype has a count of ten or more. This rearrangement joins TRBV12-3 or TRBV12-4 to TRBJ1-1; D possibly corresponds to TRBD1 (6 bases). The CDR3 is made up of 16 amino acids. Trimming pared 6 bases from V and 3 bases from J, leaving 20 bases between. Here the CDR3 DNA reads TGTGCCAGCAGAAAGCAGGGGCCCCCAGGTTACACTGAAGCTTTCTTT. It specifies CASRKQGPPGYTEAFF.

This chain connects TRBV9 to TRBJ2-7; D gene uncertain. The CDR3 covers 13 residues. V was shortened by 0 bases and J by 4 bases, with 8 bases between the two germline ends. Germline V gives CDR1 SGDLS, CDR2 YYNGEE. The CDR3 is CASSVVLAYEQYF. In nucleotides, the CDR3 is TGTGCCAGCAGCGTAGTTCTCGCTTACGAGCAGTACTTC.

This clonotype was seen many times. The chain employs TRBV29-1 and TRBJ2-4; TRBD2 might be the D (6 bases). Germline V CDR1 and CDR2: SQVTM, ANQGSEA. The CDR3 spans 14 residues. V was trimmed by 6 bases and J by 2 bases, leaving 14 bases between them. This CDR3 reads CSVGGEDPKNIQYF. CDR3 in DNA: TGCAGCGTGGGGGGAGAGGATCCCAAAAACATTCAGTACTTC.

J is TRBJ2-5 and V is TRBV6-2 or TRBV6-3; the D is unclear. The V and J ends lost 0 bases and 5 bases respectively, with 4 bases between them. The CDR3 is 12 residues long. Germline CDR1 is MNHEY and CDR2 is SVGEGT. The CDR3 coding sequence is TGTGCCAGCAGTTACTCGCGGGAGACCCAGTACTTC. Its translation is CASSYSRETQYF.

There are many counts of this clonotype. V is TRBV6-2 or TRBV6-3 and J is TRBJ2-1; no reliable D call. There are 12 residues in the CDR3. V was cut by 5 bases and J by 10 bases, with 12 bases left in between. The germline V gene has CDR1 MNHEY and CDR2 SVGEGT. In nucleotides, the CDR3 is TGTGCCAGCAGTCACCGCATTGGAGAGCAGTTCTTC. The encoded protein is CASSHRIGEQFF.

The chain employs TRBV19 and TRBJ2-1; 11 bases fit TRBD2. Germline-derived CDR1 and CDR2 are LNHDA and SQIVND (reference sequence). The trim removed 7 bases at V and 8 bases at J, leaving 7 bases unmatched. The CDR3 has 14 residues. The CDR3 region has the DNA TGTGCCAGTACCATAGCGGGAGGGAAGGATGAGCAGTTCTTC. It translates to CASTIAGGKDEQFF. The whole variable domain, remainder taken from reference TRBV19 and TRBJ2-1, is DGGITQSPKYLFRKEGQNVTLSCEQNLNHDAMYWYRQDPGQGLRLIYYSQIVNDFQKGDIAEGYSVSREKKESFPLTVTSAQKNPTAFYLCASTIAGGKDEQFFGPGTRLTVL.

This clonotype was seen ten or more times. This chain uses TRBV19 with TRBJ1-1; the match to TRBD1 covers 9 bases. The V segment lost 5 bases and the J segment 5 bases; nucleotides outside the gene matches: 9. The CDR3 is 15 amino acids. From germline, CDR1 is LNHDA and CDR2 SQIVND (reference sequence). The CDR3 here is CASSPTGTGITEAFF. The CDR3 DNA reads as TGTGCCAGTAGTCCCACGGGGACAGGGATAACTGAAGCTTTCTTT.

V is TRBV20-1 and J is TRBJ1-2; tentative D call: TRBD1 (5 bases). Trimming shortened V by 0 bases and J by 2 bases, and 7 bases separated the two germline ends. Germline V CDR1 and CDR2: DFQATT, SNEGSKA (reference sequence). This CDR3 is 13 amino acids long. The CDR3 loop reads CSARDGDNYGYTF. The DNA for the CDR3 is TGCAGTGCTAGAGATGGGGACAACTATGGCTACACCTTC.

The rearrangement joins TRBV15 to TRBJ2-1, with 9 bases that match TRBD2. The CDR3 covers 18 residues. J lost 6 bases, V lost 5 bases, and 17 bases had no gene match. In germline, CDR1 is LNHNV, CDR2 YYDKDF (reference sequence). CDR3 sequence: CATSPGLAPRGPLNEQFF. CDR3 nucleotide sequence: TGTGCCACCAGCCCGGGACTAGCCCCAAGGGGGCCCCTCAATGAGCAGTTCTTC.

CDR3 bases: TGCAGCGTCTCGGGACAGTTAACGAAAATGAACACTGAAGCTTTCTTT. This translates into CSVSGQLTKMNTEAFF. The rearrangement uses TRBV29-1 and TRBJ1-1; TRBD1 matches at 7 bases. The CDR3 has 16 residues. The germline V gene encodes CDR1 SQVTM and CDR2 ANQGSEA. V gave up 6 bases and J gave up 0 bases; unmatched junction bases: 13.

This clonotype occurred many times. The chain employs TRBV30 and TRBJ2-1, with D unclear. This CDR3 spans 15 amino acids. The germline CDR1 and CDR2 sequences are GTSNPN and SVGIG (reference sequence). V lost 4 bases, J lost 0 bases, and 13 bases lay in between. CDR3 sequence: CAWTYDASSYNEQFF. CDR3 in DNA: TGTGCCTGGACCTACGACGCGAGCTCCTACAATGAGCAGTTCTTC.

The chain couples TRBV7-2 to TRBJ1-2; 7 bases line up with TRBD1. With 7 bases clipped from V and 0 bases from J, the junction kept 11 bases outside the gene matches. In germline, CDR1 is SGHTA, CDR2 FQGNSA. The CDR3 is 16 residues long. This CDR3 is CASTLAGGRSNYGYTF. CDR3 nucleotide sequence: TGTGCCAGCACCCTTGCAGGGGGACGGTCTAACTATGGCTACACCTTC.

This clonotype has a count of ten or more. V gene TRBV7-2 combines with J gene TRBJ1-2; tentative D call: TRBD1 (6 bases). Trimming cost V 1 base and J 8 bases, with 14 bases left between them. The germline V gene has CDR1 SGHTA and CDR2 FQGNSA. The CDR3 spans 14 residues. The CDR3 spells CASSLGGAGEGYTF. DNA of the CDR3: TGTGCCAGCAGCTTAGGTGGGGCAGGGGAGGGCTACACCTTC. Using reference TRBV7-2 and TRBJ1-2 for the parts outside the CDR3, the full variable domain is GAGVSQSPSNKVTEKGKDVELRCDPISGHTALYWYRQSLGQGLEFLIYFQGNSAPDKSGLPSDRFSAERTGGSVSTLTIQRTQQEDSAVYLCASSLGGAGEGYTFGSGTRLTVV.

Ten or more counts support this clonotype. The chain combines TRBV2 with TRBJ1-6; TRBD1 might be the D (6 bases). The V end lost 4 bases, the J end lost 6 bases, and 10 bases lay between the germline ends. The germline gives CDR1 SNHLY, CDR2 FYNNEI. The CDR3 sequence is 14 residues long. CDR3: CASSGRGVNSPLHF. In DNA, the CDR3 is TGTGCCAGCAGTGGAAGGGGGGTTAATTCACCCCTCCACTTT.

This clonotype came up many times. The chain carries TRBV7-2 and TRBJ2-1; D may be TRBD2 (5 bases). CDR3 length: 16 residues. Trimming removed 0 bases at V and 5 bases at J, with 14 bases between. CDR1 and CDR2 (germline): SGHTA, FQGNSA. CDR3 amino acids: CASSLAGLARHNEQFF. The CDR3 DNA sequence: TGTGCCAGCAGCTTAGCGGGCCTAGCCAGGCACAATGAGCAGTTCTTC. Full variable domain (missing parts from reference TRBV7-2 and TRBJ2-1): GAGVSQSPSNKVTEKGKDVELRCDPISGHTALYWYRQSLGQGLEFLIYFQGNSAPDKSGLPSDRFSAERTGGSVSTLTIQRTQQEDSAVYLCASSLAGLARHNEQFFGPGTRLTVL.

Ten or more counts support this clonotype. The genes are TRBV6-2 or TRBV6-3 and TRBJ2-1; D possibly corresponds to TRBD2 (6 bases). Germline loops: CDR1 MNHEY, CDR2 SVGEGT. CDR3 size: 14 residues. Trimming removed 8 bases at V and 1 base at J, with 12 bases between. The CDR3 sequence is CASGGAGSYNEQFF. CDR3 coding DNA: TGTGCCAGCGGAGGGGCGGGTTCCTACAATGAGCAGTTCTTC.

This clonotype was seen ten or more times. The chain joins TRBV28 to TRBJ2-7; 8 positions agree with TRBD1. Germline lookup yields CDR1 MDHEN and CDR2 SYDVKM. This CDR3 spans 15 amino acids. J was trimmed by 1 base and V by 7 bases; bases with no gene match: 9. CDR3 protein: CASILTGAGSYEQYF. The CDR3 DNA is TGTGCCAGCATCTTGACAGGGGCCGGATCCTACGAGCAGTACTTC.

This clonotype showed up many times. The chain couples TRBV7-9 to TRBJ2-5; D tentatively reads TRBD1 or TRBD2 (5 bases each). This CDR3 is 14 amino acids long. Trimming took 5 bases from V and 2 from J, leaving 12 bases between them. Germline lookup yields CDR1 SEHNR and CDR2 FQNEAQ (reference sequence). In nucleotides, the CDR3 is TGTGCCAGCAGCGCCCTCGAGGGGCAAGAGACCCAGTACTTC. It encodes CASSALEGQETQYF.

This clonotype appeared many times. The chain has TRBV5-6 and TRBJ1-4, with 7 nucleotides matching TRBD1. Trimming at V came to 4 bases and at J to 8 bases, leaving 8 bases not matched to a gene. Germline-derived CDR1 and CDR2 are SGHDT and YYEEEE. The CDR3 totals 14 residues. The CDR3 loop reads CASSEDRVGEKLFF. In DNA form, the CDR3 reads TGTGCCAGCAGCGAAGACAGGGTTGGCGAAAAACTGTTTTTT.